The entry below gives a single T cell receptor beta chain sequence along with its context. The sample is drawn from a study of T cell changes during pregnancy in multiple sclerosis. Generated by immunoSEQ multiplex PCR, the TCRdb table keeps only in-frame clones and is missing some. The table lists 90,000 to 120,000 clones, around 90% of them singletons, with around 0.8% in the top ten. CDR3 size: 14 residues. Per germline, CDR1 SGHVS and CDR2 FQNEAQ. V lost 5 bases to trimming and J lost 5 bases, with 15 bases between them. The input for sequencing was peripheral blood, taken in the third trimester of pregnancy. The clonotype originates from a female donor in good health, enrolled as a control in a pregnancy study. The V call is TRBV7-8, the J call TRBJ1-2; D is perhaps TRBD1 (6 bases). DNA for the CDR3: TGTGCCAGCAGCCACGCGGGGGGCGGGTATGGCTACACCTTC. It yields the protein CASSHAGGGYGYTF.